This T cell receptor (beta chain) stems from a study of T cell responses to AZD1222 COVID-19 vaccine (dated by TCRdb to the early 2020s). Concerning the study at large: AZD1222 recipients whose second dose came at about 4 weeks and those whose second dose came at about 12 weeks were combined into one group, since spike-specific TCR depth and breadth did not differ between the two schedules. A total of about 230 trial participants underwent TCR sequencing, of whom 200 to 220 received two doses of AZD1222 and approximately 25 received two doses of the MenACWY control vaccine. Trial participants were enrolled by age into 18-55, 56-69 and 70-plus year subgroups, with 148, 28 and 57 TCR-sequenced participants respectively. Broad study findings and their caveats: Vaccine-associated CD4 TCRs spanned the whole spike protein, with dominant responses in regions 160-218 and 743-854. The 56-69-year group was small, and its depth increase did not reach significance, likely because of low power. Participants were mostly white British and included more females than males, and it was suggested by the authors that clonal diversity may have been underestimated. After two AZD1222 doses, both the breadth and the depth of spike-specific TCRs were significantly higher than at day 0 and than in MenACWY recipients. Because no day 14 peak-response samples were available, repertoires were characterized only after the peak T cell response. Reportedly, almost half of the unique spike-specific TCRs recognized epitopes lying outside the regions that are mutated in the B.1.351 and B.1.1.7 variants. Conclusions about previously exposed vaccinees are limited, since just five or six AZD1222 recipients were seropositive for SARS-CoV-2 at baseline.

The CDR3 regions of human TCRbeta chains were analyzed by immunosequencing. From the authors' description of their analysis: Repertoire TCRs were matched against a reference library of SARS-CoV-2-specific TCRs generated with the MIRA antigen-specificity platform. Breadth was defined as the fraction of unique TCRs that were SARS-CoV-2-associated, and depth was defined as the fraction of total T cells that were SARS-CoV-2-associated. Each spike-specific TCR was assigned to its reactive spike region and to a CD4 or CD8 class using the MIRA data. Log10-transformed breadth and depth values were compared by one-way ANOVA with Sidak's multiple comparisons tests. The table was pulled from immuneACCESS by TCRdb, which kept in-frame rearrangements only. Such tables lose some clones; where checked, under half of the loss comes from unresolved V genes, and the rest has no known cause. D and trimming come from the DNA, and the V and J calls and clone size come from that table. Present in this sample are 65,000 to 85,000 clones, 88% of which were seen just once. Jointly, the top ten make up approximately 11% of the sample.

Regarding this clone: No antigen is known for it. No base qualities exist here, and no much larger clone lies one base off it.

The meaning of the sample's time point label: baseline before first vaccination. Vaccinee samples came from UK trials COV001 and COV002, including a single-blind randomized controlled phase 2/3 trial of AZD1222 (ChAdOx1 nCoV-19) in healthy adults. For TCRbeta chain sequencing, PBMC samples were collected from trial participants at day 0 and at day 28 after the second dose. The TCR comes from an adult in good health. The material was peripheral blood, obtained on day 0 of AZD1222 vaccination.

The nucleotide sequence reads TGTGCCAGCAGTGAAGCCGTAGAGGGACTGCTCTCTGGAAACACCATATATTTT. The translation is CASSEAVEGLLSGNTIYF. The chain employs TRBV6-1 and TRBJ1-3; a tentative D match to TRBD1 spans 5 bases. Trimming costs V 0 bases and J 0 bases, and their ends lie 15 bases apart. CDR1 and CDR2 were assigned from the germline V gene as MNHNS and SASEGT. From the cysteine through the phenylalanine, the CDR3 covers 18 amino acids. Left in the record is the CDR3 DNA by itself, 54 bases read in frame from the first base.